This T cell receptor (beta chain) is drawn from a study of vaccination effects on CD4 cells after COVID-19. This clone was seen a handful of times. What it recognizes is unknown. Study results and caveats: Spike-reactive clones detected post-vaccine in convalescents consisted mainly of new vaccine-induced clones.

Antigen-specific CD4+ T cells were first expanded with viral peptide pools by the ViraFEST assay and only then sequenced. Subsequent to a culture period of about nine days, CD4+ T cells were isolated. This person caught SARS-CoV-2 sometime from March to December 2020, and PCR testing confirmed the infection. In culture with 10 IU/ml IL-2 and 8.5 to 10 ug/ml peptides, PBMC were grown at a few million per well. Sequenced by immunoSEQ multiplex PCR; TCRdb stores in-frame clones only, minus some. The sample consists of 17,000 or so clones, around 70% of them appearing once. The V end lost 0 bases, the J end lost 4 bases, and 7 bases lay between the germline ends. CDR1 SGHRS and CDR2 YFSETQ come from the germline V gene. This CDR3 is built from 14 residues.

This sequence originates from a human donor who had a prior SARS-CoV-2 infection. The rearrangement uses TRBV5-1 and TRBJ1-4; D remains ambiguous. The material was CD4+ T cells from PBMCs cultured with SARS-CoV-2 spike peptides, obtained before COVID-19 vaccination. For the CDR3, the DNA is TGCGCCAGCAGCTTGGGGGGTGGTAATGAAAAACTGTTTTTT. It yields the protein CASSLGGGNEKLFF.